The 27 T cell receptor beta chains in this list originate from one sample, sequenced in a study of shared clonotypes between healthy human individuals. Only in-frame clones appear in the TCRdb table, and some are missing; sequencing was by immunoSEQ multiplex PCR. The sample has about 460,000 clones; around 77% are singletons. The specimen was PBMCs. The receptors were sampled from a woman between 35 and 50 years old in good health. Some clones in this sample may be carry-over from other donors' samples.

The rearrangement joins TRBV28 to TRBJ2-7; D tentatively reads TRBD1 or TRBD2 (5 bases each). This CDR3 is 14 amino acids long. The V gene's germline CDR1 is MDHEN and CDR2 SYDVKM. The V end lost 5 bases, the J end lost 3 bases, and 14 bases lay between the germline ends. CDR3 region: CASSSLGELYEQYF. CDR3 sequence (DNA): TGTGCCAGCAGTAGCCTAGGGGAGCTCTACGAGCAGTACTTC.

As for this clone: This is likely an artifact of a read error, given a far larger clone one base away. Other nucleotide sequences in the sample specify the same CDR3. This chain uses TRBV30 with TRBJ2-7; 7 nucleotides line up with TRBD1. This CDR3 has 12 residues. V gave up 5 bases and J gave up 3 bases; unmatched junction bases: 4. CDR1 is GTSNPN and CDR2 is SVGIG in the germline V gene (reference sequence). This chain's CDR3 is CAWHNRGYEQYF. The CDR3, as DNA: TGTGCCTGGCACAACAGGGGCTACGAGCAGTACTTC.

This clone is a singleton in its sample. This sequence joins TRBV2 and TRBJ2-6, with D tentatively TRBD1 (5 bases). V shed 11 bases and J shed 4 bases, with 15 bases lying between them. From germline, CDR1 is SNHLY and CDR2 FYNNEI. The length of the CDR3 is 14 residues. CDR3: CAASQGGGANVLTF. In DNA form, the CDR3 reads TGTGCCGCCTCCCAGGGTGGCGGGGCCAACGTCCTGACTTTC. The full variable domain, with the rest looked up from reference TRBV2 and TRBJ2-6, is EPEVTQTPSHQVTQMGQEVILRCVPISNHLYFYWYRQILGQKVEFLVSFYNNEISEKSEIFDDQFSVERPDGSNFTLKIRSTKLEDSAMYFCAASQGGGANVLTFGAGSRLTVL.

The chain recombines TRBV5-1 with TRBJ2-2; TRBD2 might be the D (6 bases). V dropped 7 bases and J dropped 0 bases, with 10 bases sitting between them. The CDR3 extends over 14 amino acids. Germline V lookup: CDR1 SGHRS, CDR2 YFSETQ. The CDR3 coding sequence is TGCGCCAGCCAGGAGGGCACGAACACCGGGGAGCTGTTTTTT. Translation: CASQEGTNTGELFF.

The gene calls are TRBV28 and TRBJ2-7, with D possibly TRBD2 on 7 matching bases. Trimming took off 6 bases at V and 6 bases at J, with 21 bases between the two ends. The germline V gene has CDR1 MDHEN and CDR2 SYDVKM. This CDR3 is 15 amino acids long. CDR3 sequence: CASRRARGGSREQYF. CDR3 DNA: TGTGCCAGCAGGAGAGCCAGGGGCGGGAGCCGCGAGCAGTACTTC.

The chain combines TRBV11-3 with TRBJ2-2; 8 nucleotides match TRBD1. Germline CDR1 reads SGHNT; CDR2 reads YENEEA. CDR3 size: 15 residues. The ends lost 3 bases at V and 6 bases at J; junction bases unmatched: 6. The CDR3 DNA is TGTGCCAGCAGCTTGCGGCAGGGGGCATCCGGGGAGCTGTTTTTT. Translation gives CASSLRQGASGELFF.

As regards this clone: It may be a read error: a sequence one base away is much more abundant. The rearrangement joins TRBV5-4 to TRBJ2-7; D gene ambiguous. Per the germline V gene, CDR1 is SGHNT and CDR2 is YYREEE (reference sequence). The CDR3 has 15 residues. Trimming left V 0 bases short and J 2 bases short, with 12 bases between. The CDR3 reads CASSLEVESPYEQYF. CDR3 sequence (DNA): TGTGCCAGCAGCTTGGAGGTCGAGAGTCCCTACGAGCAGTACTTC.

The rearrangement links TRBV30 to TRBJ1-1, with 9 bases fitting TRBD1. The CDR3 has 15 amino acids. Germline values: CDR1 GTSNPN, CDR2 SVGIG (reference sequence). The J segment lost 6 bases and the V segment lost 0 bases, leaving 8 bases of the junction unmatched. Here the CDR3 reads CAWSVYRGLEAEAFF. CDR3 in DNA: TGTGCCTGGAGTGTCTACAGGGGGCTGGAGGCTGAAGCTTTCTTT. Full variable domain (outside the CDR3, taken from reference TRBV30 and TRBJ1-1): SQTIHQWPATLVQPVGSPLSLECTVEGTSNPNLYWYRQAAGRGLQLLFYSVGIGQISSEVPQNLSASRPQDRQFILSSKKLLLSDSGFYLCAWSVYRGLEAEAFFGQGTRLTVV.

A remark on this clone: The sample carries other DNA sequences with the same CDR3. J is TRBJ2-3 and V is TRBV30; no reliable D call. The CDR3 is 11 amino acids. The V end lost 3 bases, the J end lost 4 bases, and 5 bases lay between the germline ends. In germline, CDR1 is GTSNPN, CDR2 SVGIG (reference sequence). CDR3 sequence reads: CAWRVADTQYF. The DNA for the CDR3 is TGTGCCTGGAGGGTTGCAGATACGCAGTATTTT.

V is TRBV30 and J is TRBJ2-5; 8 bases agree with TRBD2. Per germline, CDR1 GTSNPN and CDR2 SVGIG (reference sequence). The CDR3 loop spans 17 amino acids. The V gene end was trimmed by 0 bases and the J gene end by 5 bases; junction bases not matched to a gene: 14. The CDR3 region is CAWSVRGLPSGWETQYF. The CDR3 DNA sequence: TGTGCCTGGAGTGTACGGGGGTTGCCTAGCGGGTGGGAGACCCAGTACTTC.

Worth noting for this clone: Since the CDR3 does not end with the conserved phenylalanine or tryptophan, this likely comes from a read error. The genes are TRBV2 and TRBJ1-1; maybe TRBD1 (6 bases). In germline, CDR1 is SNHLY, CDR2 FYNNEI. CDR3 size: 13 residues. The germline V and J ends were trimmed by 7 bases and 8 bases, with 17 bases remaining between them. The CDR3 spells CASKVEDSREAFL. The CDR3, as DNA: TGTGCCAGCAAGGTCGAGGACAGTCGAGAAGCTTTCCTT.

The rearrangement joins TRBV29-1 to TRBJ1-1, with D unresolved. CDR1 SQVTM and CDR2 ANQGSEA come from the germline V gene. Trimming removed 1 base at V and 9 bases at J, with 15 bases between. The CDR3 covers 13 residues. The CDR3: CSVEAPSGQKAFF. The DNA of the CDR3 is TGCAGCGTTGAAGCCCCGAGCGGCCAGAAAGCTTTCTTT.

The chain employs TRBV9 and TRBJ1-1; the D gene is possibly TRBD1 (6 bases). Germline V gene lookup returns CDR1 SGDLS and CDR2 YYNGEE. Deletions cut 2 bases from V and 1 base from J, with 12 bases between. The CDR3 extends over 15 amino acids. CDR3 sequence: CASSVTGHPNTEAFF. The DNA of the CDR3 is TGTGCCAGCAGCGTGACGGGACACCCGAACACTGAAGCTTTCTTT.

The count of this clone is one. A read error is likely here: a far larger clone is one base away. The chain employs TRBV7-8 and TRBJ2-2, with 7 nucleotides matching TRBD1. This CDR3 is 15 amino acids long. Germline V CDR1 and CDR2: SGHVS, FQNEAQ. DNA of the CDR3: TGTGCCAGCGGCTTAGACAGGGCCGACACCGGGGAGCTGTTTTTT. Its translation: CASGLDRADTGELFF.

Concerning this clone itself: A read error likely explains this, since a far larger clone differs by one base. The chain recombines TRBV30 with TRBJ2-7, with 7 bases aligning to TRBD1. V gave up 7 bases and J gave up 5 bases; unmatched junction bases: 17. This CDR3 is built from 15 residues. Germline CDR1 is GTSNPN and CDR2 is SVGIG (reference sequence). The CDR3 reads CAYDKPNRGTHEQYF. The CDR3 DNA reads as TGTGCCTACGACAAACCTAACAGGGGTACCCACGAGCAGTACTTC.

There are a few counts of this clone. CDR3 bases: TGTGCCAGCAGCCAAGGGAGGCTAGCGGGAGGGTTTTACGAGCAGTACTTC. Protein sequence: CASSQGRLAGGFYEQYF. The chain is built from TRBV4-2 and TRBJ2-7, with 12 bases identical to TRBD2. J lost 4 bases, V lost 1 base, and 8 bases had no gene match. Germline-derived CDR1 and CDR2 are LGHNA and YNFKEQ. The length of the CDR3 is 17 residues.

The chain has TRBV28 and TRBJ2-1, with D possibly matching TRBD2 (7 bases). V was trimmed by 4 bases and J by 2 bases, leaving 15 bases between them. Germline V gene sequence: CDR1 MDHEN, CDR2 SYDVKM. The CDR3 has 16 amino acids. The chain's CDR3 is CASSYGGGGAYNEQFF. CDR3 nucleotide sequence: TGTGCCAGCAGTTACGGGGGCGGGGGAGCCTACAATGAGCAGTTCTTC.

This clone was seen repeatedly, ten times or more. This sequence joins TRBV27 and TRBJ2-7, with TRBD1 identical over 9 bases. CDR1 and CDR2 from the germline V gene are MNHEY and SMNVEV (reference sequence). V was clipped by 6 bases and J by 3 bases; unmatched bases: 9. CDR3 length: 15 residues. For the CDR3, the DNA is TGTGCCAGCAGCCAGAAGCCGGGACAGGGCTACGAGCAGTACTTC. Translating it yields CASSQKPGQGYEQYF.

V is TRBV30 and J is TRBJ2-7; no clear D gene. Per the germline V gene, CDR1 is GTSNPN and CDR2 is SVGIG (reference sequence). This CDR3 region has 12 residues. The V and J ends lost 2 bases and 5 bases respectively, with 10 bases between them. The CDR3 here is CAWSTIVDEQYF. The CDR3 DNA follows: TGTGCCTGGAGTACGATCGTCGACGAGCAGTACTTC.

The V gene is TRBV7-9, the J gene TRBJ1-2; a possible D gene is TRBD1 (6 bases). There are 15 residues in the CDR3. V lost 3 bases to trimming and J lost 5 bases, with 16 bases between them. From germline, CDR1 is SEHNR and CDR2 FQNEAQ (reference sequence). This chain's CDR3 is CASSLVGAENYGYTF. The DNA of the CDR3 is TGTGCCAGCAGCTTGGTGGGGGCAGAAAATTATGGCTACACCTTC.

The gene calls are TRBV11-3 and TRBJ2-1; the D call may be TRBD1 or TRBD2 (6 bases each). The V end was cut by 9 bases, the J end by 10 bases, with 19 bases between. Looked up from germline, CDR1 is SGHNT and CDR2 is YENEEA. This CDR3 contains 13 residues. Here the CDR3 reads CARTGGGEEEQFF. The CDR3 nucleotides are TGTGCCAGGACTGGGGGCGGGGAGGAAGAGCAGTTCTTC.

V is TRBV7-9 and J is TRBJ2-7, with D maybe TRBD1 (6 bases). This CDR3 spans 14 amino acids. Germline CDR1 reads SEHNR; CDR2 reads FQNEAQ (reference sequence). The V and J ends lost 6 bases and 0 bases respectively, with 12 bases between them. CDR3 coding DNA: TGTGCCAGCAGTCTGGGGGCGGCCTCCTACGAGCAGTACTTC. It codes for CASSLGAASYEQYF.

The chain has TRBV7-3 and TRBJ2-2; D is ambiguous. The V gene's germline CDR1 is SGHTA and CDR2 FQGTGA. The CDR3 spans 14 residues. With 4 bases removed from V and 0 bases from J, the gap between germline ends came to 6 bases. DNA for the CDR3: TGTGCCAGCAGCTCGTCACCGAACACCGGGGAGCTGTTTTTT. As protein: CASSSSPNTGELFF.

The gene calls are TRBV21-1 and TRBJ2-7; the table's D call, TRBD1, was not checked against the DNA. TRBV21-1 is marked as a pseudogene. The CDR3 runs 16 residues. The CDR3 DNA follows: TGTGCCAGCAGCAAAGAGATGCAGGGGGCAACTATCCAGCAGTACTTC. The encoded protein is CASSKEMQGATIQQYF.

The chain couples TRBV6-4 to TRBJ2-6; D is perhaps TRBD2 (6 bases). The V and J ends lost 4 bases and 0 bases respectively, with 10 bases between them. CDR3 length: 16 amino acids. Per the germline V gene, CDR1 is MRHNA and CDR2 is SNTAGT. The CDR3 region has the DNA TGTGCCAGCAGTGGCGGGGAGGCCTCTGGGGCCAACGTCCTGACTTTC. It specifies CASSGGEASGANVLTF.

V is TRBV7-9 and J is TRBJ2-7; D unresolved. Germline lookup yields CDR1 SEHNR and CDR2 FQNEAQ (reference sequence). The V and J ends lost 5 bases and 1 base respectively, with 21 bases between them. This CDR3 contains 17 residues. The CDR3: CASSPSDRSPKSYEQYF. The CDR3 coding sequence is TGTGCCAGCAGCCCAAGCGATCGGAGCCCGAAATCCTACGAGCAGTACTTC.

CDR3 in DNA: TGTGCCAGCAGTTCCTATAGGCTCTTCGATGAGCAGTTCTTC. Encoded protein: CASSSYRLFDEQFF. The chain combines TRBV6-5 with TRBJ2-1, with D hard to call. V dropped 4 bases and J dropped 8 bases, with 15 bases sitting between them. The CDR3 is 14 amino acids. The V gene's germline CDR1 is MNHEY and CDR2 SVGAGI.